The 5 T cell receptor beta chains below were found in one sample sequenced in a study of T cells in Graves' hyperthyroidism and ophthalmopathy. Amplification of TCR beta CDR3 regions used RNA as the template. An initial round of RT-PCR targeting the TCR CDR3 relied on the HTBI primer set. One entry per CDR3 protein, called by TCRdb with MiXCR from the multiplex PCR reads. Here the sample spans 340,000 or so distinct CDR3 sequences, about 20% being singletons. Sequenced sample: blood. The receptor set was obtained from a woman aged 45-59 years with Graves' hyperthyroidism.

This chain links TRBV20-1 with TRBJ2-2; D uncertain. CDR3 size: 14 residues. Trimming shortened V by 1 base and J by 3 bases, and 9 bases separated the two germline ends. CDR1 is DFQATT and CDR2 is SNEGSKA in the germline V gene (reference sequence). The CDR3 DNA reads as TGCAGTGCTAGAGGAGATATCTACACCGGGGAGCTGTTTTTT. It encodes CSARGDIYTGELFF.

The chain links TRBV30 to TRBJ2-1; TRBD2 aligns across 12 bases. Trimming took 4 bases from V and 2 from J; bases not matched to a gene: 6. This CDR3 is 16 amino acids long. Germline CDR1 GTSNPN, CDR2 SVGIG (reference sequence). CDR3 region: CAWNLAGGITYNEQFF. As DNA, the CDR3 is TGTGCCTGGAATCTAGCGGGGGGGATCACCTACAATGAGCAGTTCTTC.

This clonotype was seen more than once but under ten times. V usage is TRBV13 and J usage is TRBJ2-7; no clear D gene. This CDR3 comprises 13 residues. Germline CDR1 PRHDT, CDR2 FYEKMQ (reference sequence). CDR3 nucleotides: TGTGCCAGCAGCCTAGGGTTGTTCTACGAGCAGTACGTC. It is translated as CASSLGLFYEQYV.

This clonotype was detected many times. The chain carries TRBV11-2 and TRBJ1-1; 8 nucleotides match TRBD1. Germline V gene lookup returns CDR1 SGHAT and CDR2 FQNNGV. The CDR3 totals 17 residues. V shed 2 bases, J shed 0 bases, and the junction held 8 bases outside the gene matches. CDR3 in amino acids: CASSLNTGGPMNTEAFF. The CDR3 DNA reads as TGTGCCAGCAGCTTAAACACAGGGGGGCCTATGAACACTGAAGCTTTCTTT.

The V gene is TRBV28, the J gene TRBJ1-2; tentative D call: TRBD1 (5 bases). CDR3 length: 11 residues. Trimming pared 10 bases from V and 8 bases from J, leaving 14 bases between. Germline V lookup: CDR1 MDHEN, CDR2 SYDVKM. The CDR3, as DNA: TGTGCCATCGGGGGGGAACGCGGCTACACCTTC. Translation gives CAIGGERGYTF.